This TCR beta chain was identified in a study of human T cells and chemical hapten exposure. General study findings and limits: With DPC sensitization, TCRs exceeding 1 in 1000 frequency showed no change.

The table lists this clonotype with a few counts. No antigen is known for it. Time point specified: pre-sensitization, week 0. Treatment here: therapeutic diphenylcyclopropenone sensitization with weekly scalp DPC. Germline trimming cut 3 bases from V and 4 bases from J; bases unmatched to any gene: 4. Germline V gives CDR1 SNHLY, CDR2 FYNNEI. The CDR3 loop spans 15 amino acids. TCRdb reprocessed the RACE reads via MiXCR and lists one record per CDR3 protein. Here the sample spans 280,000 or so distinct CDR3 sequences, about 7.7% being singletons. The gene calls are TRBV2 and TRBJ2-4; 9 bases map to TRBD1. This clonotype was sampled from a man aged 18 to 29 with alopecia areata. Some clones in this sample may be carry-over from other donors' samples. Specimen: whole blood, collected in connection with sensitization to the hapten diphenylcyclopropenone (DPC). CDR3 region: CASSESGTGKNIQYF. As DNA, the CDR3 is TGTGCCAGCAGTGAGTCGGGGACAGGGAAAAACATTCAGTACTTC.